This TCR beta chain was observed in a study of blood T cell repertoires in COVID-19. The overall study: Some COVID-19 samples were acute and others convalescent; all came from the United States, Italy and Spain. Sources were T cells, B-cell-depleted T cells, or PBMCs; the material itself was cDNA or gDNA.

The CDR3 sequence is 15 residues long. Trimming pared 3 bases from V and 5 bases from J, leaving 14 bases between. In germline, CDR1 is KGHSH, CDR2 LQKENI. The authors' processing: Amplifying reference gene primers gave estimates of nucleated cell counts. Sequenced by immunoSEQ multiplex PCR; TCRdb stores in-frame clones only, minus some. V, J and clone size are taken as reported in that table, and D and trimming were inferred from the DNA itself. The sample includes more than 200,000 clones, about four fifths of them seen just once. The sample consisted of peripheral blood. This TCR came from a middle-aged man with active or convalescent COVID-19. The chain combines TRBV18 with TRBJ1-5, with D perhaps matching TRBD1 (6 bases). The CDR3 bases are TGTGCCAGCTCACCGAGCAGGGGAGTCGATCAGCCCCAGCATTTT. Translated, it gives CASSPSRGVDQPQHF.